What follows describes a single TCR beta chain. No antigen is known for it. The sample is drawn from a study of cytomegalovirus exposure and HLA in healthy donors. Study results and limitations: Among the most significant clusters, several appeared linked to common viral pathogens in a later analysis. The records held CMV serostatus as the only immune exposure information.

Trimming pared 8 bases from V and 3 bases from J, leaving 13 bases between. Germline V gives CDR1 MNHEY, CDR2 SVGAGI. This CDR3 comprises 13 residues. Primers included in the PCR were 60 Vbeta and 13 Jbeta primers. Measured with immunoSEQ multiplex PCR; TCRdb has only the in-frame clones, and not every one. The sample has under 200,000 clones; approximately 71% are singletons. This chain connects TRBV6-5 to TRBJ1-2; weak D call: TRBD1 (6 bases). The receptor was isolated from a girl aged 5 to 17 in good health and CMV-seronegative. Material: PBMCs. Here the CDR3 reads CASGGGGDYGYTF. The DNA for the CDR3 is TGTGCCAGCGGAGGGGGGGGAGACTATGGCTACACCTTC.